This TCR beta chain was documented in a study of monozygotic twins with inflammatory bowel disease. Germline CDR1 reads KGHSH; CDR2 reads LQKENI. There are 14 residues in the CDR3. Comments on this clonotype: What it recognizes is unknown.

From its re-call of the 5' RACE reads, TCRdb lists each CDR3 protein once, without DNA. The listing records around 380,000 distinct CDR3 sequences. Regarding the study as a whole: With others, IBD patients shared fewer clonotypes than healthy twins did, especially with disease activity. Heterogeneous immunosuppressive treatment regimens may have introduced variability into patient repertoires.

Sequenced input: blood. This clonotype was sampled from a human donor with ulcerative colitis or Crohn's disease, or a healthy co-twin of an affected twin (not recorded which). The chain uses TRBV18 and TRBJ2-4. CDR3: CASSPRLAKNIQYF.